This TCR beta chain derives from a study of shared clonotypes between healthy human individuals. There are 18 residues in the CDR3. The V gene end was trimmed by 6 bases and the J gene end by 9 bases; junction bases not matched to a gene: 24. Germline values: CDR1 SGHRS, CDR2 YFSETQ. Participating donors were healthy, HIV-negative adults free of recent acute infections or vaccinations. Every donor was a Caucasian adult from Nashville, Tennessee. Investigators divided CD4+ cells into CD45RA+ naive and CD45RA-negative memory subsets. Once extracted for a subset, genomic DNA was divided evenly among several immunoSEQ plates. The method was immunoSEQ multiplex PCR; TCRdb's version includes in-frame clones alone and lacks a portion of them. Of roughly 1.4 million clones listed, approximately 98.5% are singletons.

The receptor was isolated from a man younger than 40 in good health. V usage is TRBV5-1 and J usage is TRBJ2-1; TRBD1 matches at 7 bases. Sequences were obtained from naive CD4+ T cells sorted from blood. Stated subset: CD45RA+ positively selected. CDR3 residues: CASNNRGNWAGLDGEQFF. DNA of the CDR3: TGCGCCAGCAACAACAGGGGAAACTGGGCCGGATTGGACGGTGAGCAGTTCTTC.